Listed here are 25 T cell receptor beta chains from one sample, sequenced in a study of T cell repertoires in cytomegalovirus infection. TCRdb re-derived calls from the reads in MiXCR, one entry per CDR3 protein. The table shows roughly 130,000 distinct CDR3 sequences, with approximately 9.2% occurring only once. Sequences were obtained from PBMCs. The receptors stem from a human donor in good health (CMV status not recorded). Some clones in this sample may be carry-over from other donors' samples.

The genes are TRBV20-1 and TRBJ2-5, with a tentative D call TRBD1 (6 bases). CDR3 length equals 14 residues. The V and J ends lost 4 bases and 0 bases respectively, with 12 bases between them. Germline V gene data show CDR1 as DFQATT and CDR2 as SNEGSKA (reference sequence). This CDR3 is CSAISGVDQETQYF. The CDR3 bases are TGCAGTGCTATTTCAGGGGTTGACCAAGAGACCCAGTACTTC.

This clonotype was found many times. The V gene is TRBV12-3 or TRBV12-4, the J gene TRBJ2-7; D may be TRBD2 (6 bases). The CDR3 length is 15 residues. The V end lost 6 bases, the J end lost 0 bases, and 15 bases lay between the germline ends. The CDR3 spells CASRLLGGTSYEQYF. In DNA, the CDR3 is TGTGCCAGCAGACTATTGGGGGGAACCTCCTACGAGCAGTACTTC.

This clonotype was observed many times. The CDR3 protein is CSARDRDKSYEQYF. The CDR3 nucleotides read TGCAGTGCTAGAGACCGGGACAAGTCCTACGAGCAGTACTTC. The chain recombines TRBV20-1 with TRBJ2-7; possibly TRBD1 for D (6 bases). V dropped 0 bases and J dropped 1 base, with 10 bases sitting between them. This CDR3 comprises 14 residues. In germline, CDR1 is DFQATT, CDR2 SNEGSKA (reference sequence).

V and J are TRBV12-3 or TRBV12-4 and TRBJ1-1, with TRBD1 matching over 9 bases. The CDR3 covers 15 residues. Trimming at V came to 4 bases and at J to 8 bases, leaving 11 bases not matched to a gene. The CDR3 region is CASSYRTGALVEAFF. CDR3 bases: TGTGCCAGCAGTTACCGGACAGGGGCCTTAGTAGAAGCTTTCTTT.

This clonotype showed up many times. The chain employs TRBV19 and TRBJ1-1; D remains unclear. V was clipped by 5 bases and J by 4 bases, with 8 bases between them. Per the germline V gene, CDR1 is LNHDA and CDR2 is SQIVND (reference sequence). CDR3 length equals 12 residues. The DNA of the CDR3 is TGTGCCAGTAGTGCGCTACGCACTGAAGCTTTCTTT. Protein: CASSALRTEAFF. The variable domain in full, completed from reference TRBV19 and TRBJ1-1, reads DGGITQSPKYLFRKEGQNVTLSCEQNLNHDAMYWYRQDPGQGLRLIYYSQIVNDFQKGDIAEGYSVSREKKESFPLTVTSAQKNPTAFYLCASSALRTEAFFGQGTRLTVV.

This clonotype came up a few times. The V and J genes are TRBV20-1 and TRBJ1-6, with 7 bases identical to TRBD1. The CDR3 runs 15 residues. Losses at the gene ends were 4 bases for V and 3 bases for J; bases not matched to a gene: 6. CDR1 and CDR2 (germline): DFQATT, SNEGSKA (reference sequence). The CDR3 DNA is TGCAGTGCTACCGGGGACAGCCTCTATAATTCACCCCTCCACTTT. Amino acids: CSATGDSLYNSPLHF.

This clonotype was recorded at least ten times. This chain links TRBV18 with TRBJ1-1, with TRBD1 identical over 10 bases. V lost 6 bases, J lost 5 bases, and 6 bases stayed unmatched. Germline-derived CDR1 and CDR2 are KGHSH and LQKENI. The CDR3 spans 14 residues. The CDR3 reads CASSQGQGKTEAFF. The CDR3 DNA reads TGTGCCAGCTCCCAGGGACAGGGGAAGACTGAAGCTTTCTTT. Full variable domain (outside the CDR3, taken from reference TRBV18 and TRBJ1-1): NAGVMQNPRHLVRRRGQEARLRCSPMKGHSHVYWYRQLPEEGLKFMVYLQKENIIDESGMPKERFSAEFPKEGPSILRIQQVVRGDSAAYFCASSQGQGKTEAFFGQGTRLTVV.

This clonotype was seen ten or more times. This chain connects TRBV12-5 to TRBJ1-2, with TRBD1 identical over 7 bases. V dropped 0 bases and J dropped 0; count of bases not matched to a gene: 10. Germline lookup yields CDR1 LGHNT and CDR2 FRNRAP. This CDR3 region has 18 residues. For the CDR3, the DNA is TGTGCTAGTGGTTTGGTTGACCTTCGGGACAGCCCTAACTATGGCTACACCTTC. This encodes CASGLVDLRDSPNYGYTF.

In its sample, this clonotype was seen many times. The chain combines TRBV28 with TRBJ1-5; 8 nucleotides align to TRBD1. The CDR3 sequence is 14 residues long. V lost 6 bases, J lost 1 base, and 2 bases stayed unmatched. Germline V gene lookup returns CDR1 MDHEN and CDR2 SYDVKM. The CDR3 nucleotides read TGTGCCAGCAGAGGACAGGGCAGCAATCAGCCCCAGCATTTT. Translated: CASRGQGSNQPQHF.

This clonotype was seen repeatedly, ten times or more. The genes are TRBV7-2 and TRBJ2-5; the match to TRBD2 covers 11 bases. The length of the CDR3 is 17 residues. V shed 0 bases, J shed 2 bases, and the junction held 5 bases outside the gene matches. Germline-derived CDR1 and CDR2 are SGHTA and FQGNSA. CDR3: CASSLAPSGGTQETQYF. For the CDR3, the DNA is TGTGCCAGCAGCTTAGCGCCTAGCGGGGGGACACAAGAGACCCAGTACTTC.

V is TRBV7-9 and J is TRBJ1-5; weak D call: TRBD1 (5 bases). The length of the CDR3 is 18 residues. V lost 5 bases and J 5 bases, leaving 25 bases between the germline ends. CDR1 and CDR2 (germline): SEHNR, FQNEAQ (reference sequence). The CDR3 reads CASSHLFRGGSLDQPQHF. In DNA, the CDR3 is TGTGCCAGCAGCCACCTGTTTAGGGGAGGTTCCTTAGATCAGCCCCAGCATTTT. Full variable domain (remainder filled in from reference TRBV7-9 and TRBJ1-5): DTGVSQNPRHKITKRGQNVTFRCDPISEHNRLYWYRQTLGQGPEFLTYFQNEAQLEKSRLLSDRFSAERPKGSFSTLEIQRTEQGDSAMYLCASSHLFRGGSLDQPQHFGDGTRLSIL.

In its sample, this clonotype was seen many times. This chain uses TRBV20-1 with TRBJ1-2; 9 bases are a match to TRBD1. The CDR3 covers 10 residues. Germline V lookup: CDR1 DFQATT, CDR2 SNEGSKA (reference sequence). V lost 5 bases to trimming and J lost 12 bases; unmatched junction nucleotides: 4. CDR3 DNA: TGCAGTGCTTTACAGGGGGCAGACACCTTC. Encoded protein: CSALQGADTF.

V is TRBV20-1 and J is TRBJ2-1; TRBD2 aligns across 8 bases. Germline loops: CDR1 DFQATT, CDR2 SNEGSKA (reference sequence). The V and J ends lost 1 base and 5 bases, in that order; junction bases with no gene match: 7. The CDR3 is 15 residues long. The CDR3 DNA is TGCAGTGCTAGAGCACGCGGGGGGATGCACAATGAGCAGTTCTTC. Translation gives CSARARGGMHNEQFF.

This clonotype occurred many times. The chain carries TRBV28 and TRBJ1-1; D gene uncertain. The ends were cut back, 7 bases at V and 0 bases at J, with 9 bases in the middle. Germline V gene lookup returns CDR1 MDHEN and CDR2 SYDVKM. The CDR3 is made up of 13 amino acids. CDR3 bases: TGTGCCAGCACCAAGAAGTTGAACACTGAAGCTTTCTTT. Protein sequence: CASTKKLNTEAFF. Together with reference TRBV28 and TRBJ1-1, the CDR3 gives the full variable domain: DVKVTQSSRYLVKRTGEKVFLECVQDMDHENMFWYRQDPGLGLRLIYFSYDVKMKEKGDIPEGYSVSREKKERFSLILESASTNQTSMYLCASTKKLNTEAFFGQGTRLTVV.

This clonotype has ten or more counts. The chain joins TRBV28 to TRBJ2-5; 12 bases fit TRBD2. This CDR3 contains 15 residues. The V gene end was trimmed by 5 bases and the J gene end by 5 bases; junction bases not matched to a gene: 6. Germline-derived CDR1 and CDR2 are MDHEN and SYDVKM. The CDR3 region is CASSTTSGGMETQYF. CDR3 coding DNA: TGTGCCAGCAGTACAACTAGCGGGGGGATGGAGACCCAGTACTTC.

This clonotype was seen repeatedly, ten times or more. CDR3 region: CASSFPLAGNEQFF. The CDR3 DNA reads as TGTGCCAGCAGCTTCCCTCTAGCGGGAAATGAGCAGTTCTTC. The chain has TRBV7-2 and TRBJ2-1; TRBD2 matches 9 bases. V lost 3 bases to trimming and J lost 7 bases; unmatched junction nucleotides: 4. This CDR3 is built from 14 residues. Per the germline V gene, CDR1 is SGHTA and CDR2 is FQGNSA.

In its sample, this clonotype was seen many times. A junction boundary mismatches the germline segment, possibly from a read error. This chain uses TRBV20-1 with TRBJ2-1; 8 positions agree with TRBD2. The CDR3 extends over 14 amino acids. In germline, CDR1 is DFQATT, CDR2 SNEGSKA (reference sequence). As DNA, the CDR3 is TGCAGTGCTATAGCGGGGTCCTCCCACAATGAGCAGTTCTTC. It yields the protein CSAIAGSSHNEQFF.

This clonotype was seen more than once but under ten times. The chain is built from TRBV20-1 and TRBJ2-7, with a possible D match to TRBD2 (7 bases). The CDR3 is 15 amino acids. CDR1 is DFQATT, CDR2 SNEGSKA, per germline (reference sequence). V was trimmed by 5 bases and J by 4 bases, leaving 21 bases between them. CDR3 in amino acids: CSAPQTGGVMYEQYF. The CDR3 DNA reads TGCAGTGCTCCCCAGACGGGGGGCGTTATGTACGAGCAGTACTTC.

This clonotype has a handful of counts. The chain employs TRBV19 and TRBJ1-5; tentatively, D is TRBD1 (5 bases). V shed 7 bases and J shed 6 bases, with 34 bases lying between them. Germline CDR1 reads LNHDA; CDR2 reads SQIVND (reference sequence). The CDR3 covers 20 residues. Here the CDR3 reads CASNSPLQTASEFGGQPQHF. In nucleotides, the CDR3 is TGTGCCAGTAACTCACCTTTGCAGACAGCCTCGGAATTTGGGGGTCAGCCCCAGCATTTT. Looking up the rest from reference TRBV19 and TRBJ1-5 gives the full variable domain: DGGITQSPKYLFRKEGQNVTLSCEQNLNHDAMYWYRQDPGQGLRLIYYSQIVNDFQKGDIAEGYSVSREKKESFPLTVTSAQKNPTAFYLCASNSPLQTASEFGGQPQHFGDGTRLSIL.

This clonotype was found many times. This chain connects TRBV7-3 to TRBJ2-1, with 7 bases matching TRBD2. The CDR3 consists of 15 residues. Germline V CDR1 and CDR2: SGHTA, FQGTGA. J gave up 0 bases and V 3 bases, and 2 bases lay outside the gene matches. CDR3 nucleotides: TGTGCCAGCAGCTTGCGGGAGAGCTCCTACAATGAGCAGTTCTTC. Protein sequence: CASSLRESSYNEQFF.

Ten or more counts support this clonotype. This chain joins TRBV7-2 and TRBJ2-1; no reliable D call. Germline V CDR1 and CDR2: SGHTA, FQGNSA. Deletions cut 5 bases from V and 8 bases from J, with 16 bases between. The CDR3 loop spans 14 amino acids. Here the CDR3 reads CASSLLGPVDEQFF. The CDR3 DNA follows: TGTGCCAGCAGCCTACTCGGTCCCGTCGATGAGCAGTTCTTC.

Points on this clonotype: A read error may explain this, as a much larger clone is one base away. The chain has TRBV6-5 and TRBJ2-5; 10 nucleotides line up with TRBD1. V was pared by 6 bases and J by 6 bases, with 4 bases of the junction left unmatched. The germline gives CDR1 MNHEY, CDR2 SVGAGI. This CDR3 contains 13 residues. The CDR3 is CASRGTGVKTQYF. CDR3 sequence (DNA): TGTGCCAGCAGAGGGACAGGGGTTAAGACCCAGTACTTC.

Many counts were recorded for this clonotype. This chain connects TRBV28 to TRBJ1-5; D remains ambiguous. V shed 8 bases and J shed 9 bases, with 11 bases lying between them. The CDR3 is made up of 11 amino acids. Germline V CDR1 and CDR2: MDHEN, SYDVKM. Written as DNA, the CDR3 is TGTGCCAGCCGCAGCGTTGGGCCCCAGCATTTT. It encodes CASRSVGPQHF.

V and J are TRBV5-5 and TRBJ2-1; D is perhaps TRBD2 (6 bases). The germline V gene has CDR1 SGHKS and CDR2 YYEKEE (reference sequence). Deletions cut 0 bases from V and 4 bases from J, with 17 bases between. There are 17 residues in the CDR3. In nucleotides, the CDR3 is TGTGCCAGCAGCTTGGACCTACTCCTAGCGACGTACAATGAGCAGTTCTTC. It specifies CASSLDLLLATYNEQFF.

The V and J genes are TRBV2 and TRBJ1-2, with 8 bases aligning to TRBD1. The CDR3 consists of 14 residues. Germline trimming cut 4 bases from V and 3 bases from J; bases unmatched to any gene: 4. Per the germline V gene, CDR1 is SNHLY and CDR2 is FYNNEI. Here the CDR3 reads CASSADRGYYGYTF. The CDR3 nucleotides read TGTGCCAGCAGTGCCGACAGGGGCTACTATGGCTACACCTTC.